Following are 30 T cell receptor beta chains from one sample sequenced in a study of shared clonotypes between healthy human individuals. Using immunoSEQ multiplex PCR, the repertoire was profiled, and TCRdb retains in-frame clones only, with some absent. The sample lists about 520,000 clones, 81% occurring once. The source material was PBMCs. The receptor source for this set is a woman aged 40 to 50 in good health. Some clones in this sample may be carry-over from other donors' samples.

The gene calls are TRBV19 and TRBJ1-1; D unresolved. Deletions cut 2 bases from V and 2 bases from J, with 9 bases between. The length of the CDR3 is 14 residues. The V gene's germline CDR1 is LNHDA and CDR2 SQIVND (reference sequence). The CDR3 DNA is TGTGCCAGTAGTATAAGACAAGACAACACTGAAGCTTTCTTT. This sequence encodes CASSIRQDNTEAFF.

In its sample, this clone was seen once. This chain uses TRBV11-2 with TRBJ2-5; D not resolved. Trimming removed 2 bases from V and 5 bases from J, with 15 bases in between. Germline CDR1 SGHAT, CDR2 FQNNGV. This CDR3 is 15 amino acids long. CDR3 loop: CASSLMTPAAETQYF. The DNA for the CDR3 is TGTGCCAGCAGCTTAATGACCCCCGCCGCGGAGACCCAGTACTTC.

In its sample, this clone was seen once. The chain is built from TRBV7-2 and TRBJ1-2; tentative D call: TRBD1 (5 bases). Trimming cost V 5 bases and J 2 bases, with 12 bases left between them. CDR1 is SGHTA, CDR2 FQGNSA, per germline. The CDR3 totals 14 residues. DNA for the CDR3: TGTGCCAGCAGCCCCAGGGTCCGGAACTATGGCTACACCTTC. Residues: CASSPRVRNYGYTF.

J is TRBJ2-4 and V is TRBV7-9; D unclear. Germline CDR1 SEHNR, CDR2 FQNEAQ (reference sequence). Trimming took 2 bases from V and 4 from J, leaving 6 bases between them. CDR3 length equals 13 residues. The chain's CDR3 is CASSLLTKNIQYF. CDR3 sequence (DNA): TGTGCCAGCAGCTTATTGACGAAAAACATTCAGTACTTC. The full variable domain, with the rest looked up from reference TRBV7-9 and TRBJ2-4, is DTGVSQNPRHKITKRGQNVTFRCDPISEHNRLYWYRQTLGQGPEFLTYFQNEAQLEKSRLLSDRFSAERPKGSFSTLEIQRTEQGDSAMYLCASSLLTKNIQYFGAGTRLSVL.

The chain joins TRBV6-5 to TRBJ2-3; 7 nucleotides match TRBD2. This CDR3 comprises 15 residues. Germline assignment: CDR1 MNHEY and CDR2 SVGAGI. Unmatched junction bases numbered 10, after V lost 10 bases and J lost 0 bases. CDR3 nucleotide sequence: TGTGCCACCTACCGGGGAGGGGCTAGCACAGATACGCAGTATTTT. Translating gives CATYRGGASTDTQYF.

The chain couples TRBV5-4 to TRBJ2-3; a weak D match, TRBD2 (6 bases). V was cut by 4 bases and J by 0 bases, with 15 bases left in between. The CDR3 is made up of 16 amino acids. CDR1 SGHNT and CDR2 YYREEE come from the germline V gene (reference sequence). The CDR3 region is CASSPAGIRSTDTQYF. For the CDR3, the DNA is TGTGCCAGCAGCCCGGCGGGAATCAGGAGCACAGATACGCAGTATTTT.

The rearrangement joins TRBV14 to TRBJ2-1, with 7 bases matching TRBD1. V dropped 5 bases and J dropped 0; count of bases not matched to a gene: 7. Per germline, CDR1 SGHDN and CDR2 FVKESK. This CDR3 has 16 amino acids. This CDR3 reads CASSDITGASYNEQFF. The DNA for the CDR3 is TGTGCCAGCAGCGATATTACAGGGGCCTCCTACAATGAGCAGTTCTTC.

This clone was counted a few times. J is TRBJ1-1 and V is TRBV11-2, with a possible D match to TRBD1 (6 bases). Trimming removed 1 base from V and 2 bases from J, with 11 bases in between. The germline V gene encodes CDR1 SGHAT and CDR2 FQNNGV. This CDR3 spans 15 amino acids. The CDR3 loop reads CASSLGWGGNTEAFF. In DNA, the CDR3 is TGTGCCAGCAGCTTAGGGTGGGGGGGCAACACTGAAGCTTTCTTT.

The chain links TRBV6-1 to TRBJ1-3, with 7 bases fitting TRBD1. The length of the CDR3 is 16 residues. CDR1 is MNHNS and CDR2 is SASEGT in the germline V gene. V lost 4 bases, J lost 0 bases, and 6 bases stayed unmatched. CDR3 nucleotide sequence: TGTGCCAGCAGTGTCGTACAGGGGTCCTCTGGAAACACCATATATTTT. Residues: CASSVVQGSSGNTIYF.

Only one count was recorded for this clone. The chain uses TRBV2 and TRBJ1-1; D is unresolved. The V gene's germline CDR1 is SNHLY and CDR2 FYNNEI. V lost 5 bases to trimming and J lost 6 bases, with 10 bases between them. The CDR3 totals 12 residues. The CDR3 coding sequence is TGTGCCAGCAGTAGCCTCACTCCTGAAGCTTTCTTT. It translates to CASSSLTPEAFF.

The chain has TRBV21-1 and TRBJ1-1. TRBV21-1 is a recognized pseudogene. This CDR3 has 13 residues. The CDR3 sequence: CASSNLVSTEAFF. The DNA for the CDR3 is TGTGCCAGCAGCAATTTAGTGAGTACTGAAGCTTTCTTT.

The rearrangement links TRBV4-2 to TRBJ1-3; possibly TRBD2 for D (6 bases). The last part of the DNA fits TRBJ2-2 better; the J call may be wrong. CDR1 and CDR2 from the germline V gene are LGHNA and YNFKEQ. CDR3 length: 17 residues. The chain's CDR3 is CASQPTGRGDYTGELFF. CDR3 coding DNA: TGTGCCAGCCAACCAACCGGGAGAGGGGATTACACCGGGGAGCTGTTTTTT.

This clone was counted once. The chain couples TRBV18 to TRBJ2-7; 11 nucleotides agree with TRBD1. CDR1 KGHSH and CDR2 LQKENI come from the germline V gene. This CDR3 region has 17 residues. J gave up 3 bases and V 3 bases, and 10 bases lay outside the gene matches. In DNA, the CDR3 is TGTGCCAGCTCACCTCAGGGACCGGGACAGGGGGTCTACGAGCAGTACTTC. Its translation: CASSPQGPGQGVYEQYF.

This clone was seen a handful of times. The chain is built from TRBV6-5 and TRBJ1-1; 7 nucleotides line up with TRBD1. V lost 7 bases and J lost 1; bases outside the gene matches: 9. Germline CDR1 reads MNHEY; CDR2 reads SVGAGI. CDR3 length: 15 amino acids. CDR3 residues: CASTIGGPGNTEAFF. CDR3 DNA sequence: TGTGCCAGCACTATAGGGGGCCCGGGGAACACTGAAGCTTTCTTT.

About this clone: One base separates it from a far larger clone, so it is likely a read error. The rearrangement links TRBV6-1 to TRBJ1-5; TRBD1 aligns across 7 bases. Germline V CDR1 and CDR2: MNHNS, SASEGT. V lost 10 bases and J lost 0; bases outside the gene matches: 6. The CDR3 extends over 14 amino acids. The CDR3: CATSGQHSNQPQHF. The CDR3 coding sequence is TGTGCCACCTCGGGACAGCATAGCAATCAGCCCCAGCATTTT.

In the case of this clone: A far bigger clonotype differs at one base, so this is likely a read error. The conserved closing phenylalanine or tryptophan is absent in this CDR3, likely reflecting a read error. The rearrangement uses TRBV6-6 and TRBJ2-7; the D gene could be TRBD1 or TRBD2 (5 bases each). Germline V gene data show CDR1 as MNHNY and CDR2 as SVGAGI (reference sequence). V dropped 7 bases and J dropped 0 bases, with 16 bases sitting between them. The CDR3 runs to 15 residues. The CDR3 DNA sequence: TGTGCCAGCACCGAATACGGGGACGGCTCCTACGAGCAGTACTTA. It translates to CASTEYGDGSYEQYL.

The chain has TRBV5-1 and TRBJ2-1; 10 bases fit TRBD2. J lost 9 bases, V lost 6 bases, and 9 bases had no gene match. CDR1 is SGHRS and CDR2 is YFSETQ in the germline V gene. This CDR3 region has 14 residues. Here the CDR3 reads CASIDLAGASEQFF. CDR3 nucleotides: TGCGCCAGCATTGACCTAGCGGGAGCCTCTGAGCAGTTCTTC.

The genes are TRBV2 and TRBJ2-2; 10 nucleotides line up with TRBD2. The ends lost 6 bases at V and 4 bases at J; junction bases unmatched: 8. Germline CDR1 and CDR2: SNHLY and FYNNEI. The CDR3 totals 16 residues. CDR3 amino acids: CASSELAGLGTGELFF. The DNA for the CDR3 is TGTGCCAGCAGCGAACTAGCGGGATTAGGCACCGGGGAGCTGTTTTTT.

Note on this clone: With a far larger clone one base away, a read error is the likely cause. V usage is TRBV9 and J usage is TRBJ1-2; D not resolved. Germline CDR1 is SGDLS and CDR2 is YYNGEE. The CDR3 spans 15 residues. The CDR3 sequence is CASSVGSGYNYGYAF. The CDR3 DNA reads as TGTGCCAGCAGCGTAGGTTCGGGATACAACTATGGCTACGCCTTC. Full variable domain (outside the CDR3, taken from reference TRBV9 and TRBJ1-2): DSGVTQTPKHLITATGQRVTLRCSPRSGDLSVYWYQQSLDQGLQFLIQYYNGEERAKGNILERFSAQQFPDLHSELNLSSLELGDSALYFCASSVGSGYNYGYAFGSGTRLTVV.

In this sample, this clone turned up once. Given a far larger clone just one base away, this is likely a sequencing read error. CDR3 nucleotides: TGTGCCTGGAGTAACGGGGTGGGAAATCAGCCCCAGCATTTT. Its translation: CAWSNGVGNQPQHF. This rearrangement joins TRBV30 to TRBJ1-5; no firm D call. The ends were cut back, 2 bases at V and 4 bases at J, with 12 bases in the middle. Germline CDR1 GTSNPN, CDR2 SVGIG (reference sequence). CDR3 length: 14 residues.

The chain couples TRBV7-3 to TRBJ2-2; possibly TRBD1 for D (6 bases). This CDR3 region has 12 residues. The V end lost 6 bases, the J end lost 5 bases, and 7 bases lay between the germline ends. Looked up from germline, CDR1 is SGHTA and CDR2 is FQGTGA. Here the CDR3 DNA reads TGTGCCAGCAGGGACAGAACCGGGGAGCTGTTTTTT. It yields the protein CASRDRTGELFF.

The J gene is TRBJ2-2, the V gene TRBV7-2; no reliable D call. Trimming cost V 3 bases and J 5 bases, with 7 bases left between them. CDR1 is SGHTA, CDR2 FQGNSA, per germline. The CDR3 is 13 residues long. The CDR3 here is CASSFYPTGELFF. The CDR3 DNA follows: TGTGCCAGCAGCTTTTACCCTACCGGGGAGCTGTTTTTT.

The V gene is TRBV7-2, the J gene TRBJ2-1; 10 bases fit TRBD2. After removal of 4 bases from V and 6 bases from J, the junction contained 3 bases not matched to a gene. The germline CDR1 and CDR2 sequences are SGHTA and FQGNSA. The CDR3 has 14 residues. The CDR3 region has the DNA TGTGCCAGCAGCTCGGGACTAGCGCCCAATGAGCAGTTCTTC. Translation gives CASSSGLAPNEQFF.

The J gene is TRBJ1-5, the V gene TRBV10-3; possibly TRBD1 for D (6 bases). There are 14 residues in the CDR3. V was cut by 2 bases and J by 3 bases, with 8 bases left in between. Germline-derived CDR1 and CDR2 are ENHRY and SYGVKD. The CDR3 nucleotides read TGTGCCATCAGTGAGGGACAGAACAATCAGCCCCAGCATTTT. Protein sequence: CAISEGQNNQPQHF.

The rearrangement links TRBV7-2 to TRBJ2-7; 10 bases are shared with TRBD2. The germline gives CDR1 SGHTA, CDR2 FQGNSA. The CDR3 runs 15 residues. Trimming at V came to 5 bases and at J to 3 bases, leaving 7 bases not matched to a gene. The CDR3 DNA reads as TGTGCCAGCAGCACCCAACTAGCGGGATTCTACGAGCAGTACTTC. It encodes CASSTQLAGFYEQYF. Together with reference TRBV7-2 and TRBJ2-7, the CDR3 gives the full variable domain: GAGVSQSPSNKVTEKGKDVELRCDPISGHTALYWYRQSLGQGLEFLIYFQGNSAPDKSGLPSDRFSAERTGGSVSTLTIQRTQQEDSAVYLCASSTQLAGFYEQYFGPGTRLTVT.

V gene TRBV2 combines with J gene TRBJ2-5, with 7 bases lining up with TRBD1. The CDR3 has 16 residues. Looked up from germline, CDR1 is SNHLY and CDR2 is FYNNEI. Germline trimming cut 8 bases from V and 5 bases from J; bases unmatched to any gene: 17. CDR3: CASYDVRRQGGETQYF. The CDR3 DNA is TGTGCCAGCTACGACGTCAGGAGACAGGGCGGGGAGACCCAGTACTTC.

This clone was detected only once. It differs at one base from a far larger clone, so likely a read error. This chain links TRBV7-2 with TRBJ2-5; tentatively, D is TRBD1 (6 bases). V was clipped by 5 bases and J by 11 bases, with 15 bases between them. CDR1 SGHTA and CDR2 FQGNSA come from the germline V gene. The length of the CDR3 is 12 residues. The CDR3 coding sequence is TGTGCCAGCAGCCTACAGGGCTACGGGCAGTACTTC. It encodes CASSLQGYGQYF. Looking up the rest from reference TRBV7-2 and TRBJ2-5 gives the full variable domain: GAGVSQSPSNKVTEKGKDVELRCDPISGHTALYWYRQSLGQGLEFLIYFQGNSAPDKSGLPSDRFSAERTGGSVSTLTIQRTQQEDSAVYLCASSLQGYGQYFGPGTRLLVL.

CDR3 DNA: TGCAGCGGAATAGACAGGGGGGCTAACTATGGCTACACCTTC. Translated, it gives CSGIDRGANYGYTF. The chain couples TRBV29-1 to TRBJ1-2, with 9 bases matching TRBD1. Germline V lookup: CDR1 SQVTM, CDR2 ANQGSEA. The length of the CDR3 is 14 residues. V lost 7 bases and J lost 0; bases outside the gene matches: 6. The variable domain in full, with the rest retrieved from reference TRBV29-1 and TRBJ1-2, is SAVISQKPSRDICQRGTSLTIQCQVDSQVTMMFWYRQQPGQSLTLIATANQGSEATYESGFVIDKFPISRPNLTFSTLTVSNMSPEDSSIYLCSGIDRGANYGYTFGSGTRLTVV.

The V gene is TRBV18, the J gene TRBJ2-3, with D possibly TRBD1 on 6 matching bases. V was clipped by 1 base and J by 5 bases, with 13 bases between them. Germline V lookup: CDR1 KGHSH, CDR2 LQKENI. CDR3 length: 15 amino acids. The CDR3 sequence is CASSPLGQLQDTQYF. CDR3 coding DNA: TGTGCCAGCTCACCACTAGGACAGTTGCAAGATACGCAGTATTTT.

The V gene is TRBV28, the J gene TRBJ1-1, with D possibly TRBD1 on 6 matching bases. The CDR3 runs to 14 residues. V gave up 2 bases and J gave up 7 bases, with 14 bases separating them. Germline V gives CDR1 MDHEN, CDR2 SYDVKM. CDR3 nucleotides: TGTGCCAGCAGTTTAGGGGGGGCGCTTGGTGAAGCTTTCTTT. This translates into CASSLGGALGEAFF. The full variable domain, rest sourced from reference TRBV28 and TRBJ1-1, is DVKVTQSSRYLVKRTGEKVFLECVQDMDHENMFWYRQDPGLGLRLIYFSYDVKMKEKGDIPEGYSVSREKKERFSLILESASTNQTSMYLCASSLGGALGEAFFGQGTRLTVV.